The rows below give T cell receptor beta chains drawn from one sample of a study of radiation and T cells in renal cell carcinoma. TCRdb's table, derived via immunoSEQ multiplex PCR, lists solely in-frame clones and lacks some. The table shows more than 120,000 clones, with less than 90% occurring only once. Sequencing used blood, obtained from a patient whose treatment included radiotherapy and nephrectomy. Receptor source: a woman aged 45 to 65 with renal cell carcinoma. Both conserved end residues are part of each CDR3. A D gene is named only where the DNA matches it firmly. Size values are once, few and many counts, or a class for expanded clones, and some rows have none.

v_call: TRBV13; cdr3_length: 17; j_call: TRBJ2-2; clone_size: .; d_call: TRBD2; cdr3_aa: CASSTRTSGKVIGELFF; cdr3_nt: TGTGCCAGCAGCACCCGGACTAGCGGGAAAGTAATAGGGGAGCTGTTTTTT
v_call: TRBV7-2; cdr3_length: 13; j_call: TRBJ2-3; clone_size: .; d_call: .; cdr3_aa: CASSLGADDTQYF; cdr3_nt: TGTGCCAGCAGCTTAGGGGCAGACGATACGCAGTATTTT
v_call: TRBV6-5; cdr3_length: 16; j_call: TRBJ2-1; clone_size: once; d_call: .; cdr3_aa: CASSYSGRSSYNEQFF; cdr3_nt: TGTGCCAGCAGTTACTCTGGCAGAAGCTCCTACAATGAGCAGTTCTTC
v_call: TRBV7-9; cdr3_length: 13; j_call: TRBJ2-3; clone_size: .; d_call: .; cdr3_aa: CASSWGSGDTQYF; cdr3_nt: TGTGCCAGCAGCTGGGGCTCGGGAGATACGCAGTATTTT
v_call: TRBV19; cdr3_length: 16; j_call: TRBJ1-6; clone_size: few; d_call: .; cdr3_aa: CASSMQGLGTDSPLHF; cdr3_nt: TGTGCCAGTAGTATGCAGGGGCTGGGGACGGATTCACCCCTCCACTTT
v_call: TRBV5-6; cdr3_length: 13; j_call: TRBJ2-7; clone_size: once; d_call: .; cdr3_aa: CASSAGRSYEQYF; cdr3_nt: TGTGCCAGCAGCGCCGGACGGAGCTACGAGCAGTACTTC
v_call: TRBV18; cdr3_length: 12; j_call: TRBJ2-1; clone_size: .; d_call: TRBD1; cdr3_aa: CATGAVNNEQFF; cdr3_nt: TGTGCAACAGGGGCCGTAAACAATGAGCAGTTCTTC
v_call: TRBV4-1; cdr3_length: 15; j_call: TRBJ2-7; clone_size: .; d_call: TRBD2; cdr3_aa: CASSQGTSGRYEQYF; cdr3_nt: TGCGCCAGCAGCCAAGGGACTAGCGGGAGGTACGAGCAGTACTTC
v_call: TRBV7-6; cdr3_length: 13; j_call: TRBJ2-5; clone_size: .; d_call: .; cdr3_aa: CASSLPNQETQYF; cdr3_nt: TGTGCCAGCAGCTTACCAAACCAAGAGACCCAGTACTTC
v_call: TRBV19; cdr3_length: 13; j_call: TRBJ2-3; clone_size: once; d_call: .; cdr3_aa: CATGEGRADTQYF; cdr3_nt: TGTGCTACCGGAGAGGGTAGGGCAGATACGCAGTATTTT
v_call: TRBV5-6; cdr3_length: 17; j_call: TRBJ2-5; clone_size: .; d_call: TRBD2; cdr3_aa: CASSLYGLAGEAETQYF; cdr3_nt: TGTGCCAGCAGTCTGTACGGACTAGCGGGGGAGGCAGAGACCCAGTACTTC
v_call: TRBV28; cdr3_length: 16; j_call: TRBJ2-6; clone_size: .; d_call: .; cdr3_aa: CASSLPQFSGANVLTF; cdr3_nt: TGTGCCAGCAGTTTACCACAGTTCTCTGGGGCCAACGTCCTGACTTTC
v_call: TRBV5-6; cdr3_length: 15; j_call: TRBJ2-1; clone_size: .; d_call: .; cdr3_aa: CASSPRGLPYNEQFF; cdr3_nt: TGTGCCAGCAGCCCCCGTGGACTCCCTTACAATGAGCAGTTCTTC
v_call: TRBV7-6; cdr3_length: 14; j_call: TRBJ2-5; clone_size: few; d_call: TRBD1; cdr3_aa: CASSPGRGKETQYF; cdr3_nt: TGTGCCAGCAGCCCGGGCAGGGGGAAAGAGACCCAGTACTTC